This is a list of T cell receptor beta chains from one sample in a study of cytomegalovirus exposure and HLA in healthy donors. The repertoire was sequenced with immunoSEQ multiplex PCR; TCRdb's copy has only in-frame clones and lacks some. The sample has tens of thousands of clones, less than 80% seen once. Sequenced sample: PBMCs. Every receptor here comes from a woman in her 50s in good health and CMV-seronegative. The CDR3 runs from the conserved cysteine through the conserved F or W. Each record gives: clone size, V gene, D gene, CDR3 length, J gene, CDR3 DNA, CDR3 protein. The D gene is left open where the match is weak. Some rows have no size entry. The others give once, few or many, or a class for an expanded clone.

size: -
V: TRBV30
D: -
length: 14
J: TRBJ2-1
DNA: TGTGCCTGGTGTGTCCAGGCTTCCTACAATGAGCAGTTCTTC
CDR3: CAWCVQASYNEQFF

size: -
V: TRBV4-3
D: TRBD1
length: 15
J: TRBJ1-4
DNA: TGCGCCAGCAGCCAAGTTAGGGGGCGAGGTGAAAAACTGTTTTTT
CDR3: CASSQVRGRGEKLFF

size: -
V: TRBV19
D: TRBD1
length: 16
J: TRBJ2-7
DNA: TGTGCCAGTAGTGCACCCGGGACAGCCAAATCCTACGAGCAGTACTTC
CDR3: CASSAPGTAKSYEQYF

size: -
V: TRBV6-5
D: -
length: 14
J: TRBJ1-3
DNA: TGTGCCAGCAGTTACTTTTCCAATGGAAACACCATATATTTT
CDR3: CASSYFSNGNTIYF

size: many
V: TRBV9
D: -
length: 15
J: TRBJ2-1
DNA: TGTGCCAGCAGCGTAAGGACCGGGAAAGTTAATGAGCAGTTCTTC
CDR3: CASSVRTGKVNEQFF

size: -
V: TRBV5-6
D: -
length: 15
J: TRBJ1-5
DNA: TGTGCCAGCAGCTTGTTCGGGGGGATGAAGAAGCCCCAGCATTTT
CDR3: CASSLFGGMKKPQHF

size: -
V: TRBV5-6
D: -
length: 15
J: TRBJ2-7
DNA: TGTGCCAGCAGCTTGGGGCCGGGGTACTCCTACGAGCAGTACTTC
CDR3: CASSLGPGYSYEQYF

size: -
V: TRBV28
D: TRBD1
length: 16
J: TRBJ2-1
DNA: TGTGCCAGCAGTACCAGGGGGCGTCTAGGATACAATGAGCAGTTCTTC
CDR3: CASSTRGRLGYNEQFF

size: -
V: TRBV5-1
D: -
length: 15
J: TRBJ1-4
DNA: TGCGCCAGCAGCCCCGATTGGACAAGTAGTGAAAAACTGTTTTTT
CDR3: CASSPDWTSSEKLFF

size: -
V: TRBV5-1
D: TRBD1
length: 15
J: TRBJ1-2
DNA: TGCGCCAGCAGCTCGTCCGGGACAGGGGGACGTGGCTACACCTTC
CDR3: CASSSSGTGGRGYTF

size: -
V: TRBV28
D: -
length: 11
J: TRBJ1-2
DNA: TGTGCCAGCCTACAGAACTATGGCTACACCTTC
CDR3: CASLQNYGYTF

size: -
V: TRBV5-1
D: -
length: 15
J: TRBJ1-1
DNA: TGCGCCAGCAGCTTGGAGGGGGTTATGAACACTGAAGCTTTCTTT
CDR3: CASSLEGVMNTEAFF

size: -
V: TRBV5-6
D: TRBD1
length: 14
J: TRBJ1-2
DNA: TGTGCCACTTTCGACAGGGGGCAATACTATGGCTACACCTTC
CDR3: CATFDRGQYYGYTF

size: -
V: TRBV6-5
D: TRBD1
length: 15
J: TRBJ1-1
DNA: TGTGCCAGCAGACGGGACAGGGGGCAGCGGACTGAAACTTTCTTT
CDR3: CASRRDRGQRTETFF

size: -
V: TRBV7-8
D: TRBD2
length: 15
J: TRBJ2-2
DNA: TGTGCCAGCAGCCCCCTAGCGGGGAACACCGGGGAGCTGTTTTTT
CDR3: CASSPLAGNTGELFF

size: -
V: TRBV19
D: -
length: 12
J: TRBJ2-1
DNA: TGTGCCAGTAGCGACTACTACAATGAGCAGTTCTTC
CDR3: CASSDYYNEQFF

size: -
V: TRBV7-2
D: TRBD2
length: 15
J: TRBJ2-7
DNA: TGTGCCAGCAGCTTAGATCCGGGGGGGTCCTACGAGCAGTACTTC
CDR3: CASSLDPGGSYEQYF

size: -
V: TRBV10-3
D: -
length: 16
J: TRBJ1-5
DNA: TGTGCCATCAGTGAAGTGGGGCCCCTAAGCAATCAGCCCCAGCATTTT
CDR3: CAISEVGPLSNQPQHF

size: -
V: TRBV7-2
D: TRBD2
length: 15
J: TRBJ2-3
DNA: TGTGCCAGCAGCTTATTAGCGGGACCTGAAGGTACGCAGTATTTT
CDR3: CASSLLAGPEGTQYF

size: -
V: TRBV5-1
D: -
length: 16
J: TRBJ1-1
DNA: TGCGCCAGCAGCCAACGGCCGGGAGGCGGCGAGAGGGAAGCTTTCTTT
CDR3: CASSQRPGGGEREAFF

size: -
V: TRBV19
D: -
length: 13
J: TRBJ2-3
DNA: TGTGCCAGTAGTAGCTGGACTGGGGATACGCAGTATTTT
CDR3: CASSSWTGDTQYF

size: -
V: TRBV27
D: -
length: 13
J: TRBJ1-5
DNA: TGTGCCAGCAGTCCGGGGGTTAATCAGCCCCAGCATTTT
CDR3: CASSPGVNQPQHF

size: few
V: TRBV28
D: TRBD1
length: 16
J: TRBJ2-7
DNA: TGTGCCAGCAGTTTACCTGACAGGGGCTTAACCTACGAGCAGTACTTC
CDR3: CASSLPDRGLTYEQYF

size: -
V: TRBV25-1
D: -
length: 14
J: TRBJ2-5
DNA: TGTGCCAGCAGTGAATCAAGGGGCCAAGAGACCCAGTACTTC
CDR3: CASSESRGQETQYF

size: -
V: TRBV6-5
D: TRBD1
length: 14
J: TRBJ2-7
DNA: TGTGCCAGCAGTTATACAGGGGGTTCCGTCGAGCAGTACTTC
CDR3: CASSYTGGSVEQYF

size: once
V: TRBV6-5
D: TRBD1
length: 15
J: TRBJ2-1
DNA: TGTGCCAGCAGTTACGGACAGGGGAGTTTCAATGAGCAGTTCTTC
CDR3: CASSYGQGSFNEQFF

size: -
V: TRBV6-5
D: -
length: 13
J: TRBJ2-3
DNA: TGTGCCAGCAGTTTCACAGGGCCAGATACGCAGTATTTT
CDR3: CASSFTGPDTQYF

size: -
V: TRBV11-1
D: -
length: 11
J: TRBJ1-1
DNA: TGTGCAGAGCAGAGGAACCCCGAAGCTTTCTTT
CDR3: CAEQRNPEAFF

size: -
V: TRBV5-1
D: TRBD1
length: 17
J: TRBJ2-3
DNA: TGCGCCAGCAGCTCGCTTAGACAGGGGGCGGGATCAGATACGCAGTATTTT
CDR3: CASSSLRQGAGSDTQYF

size: -
V: TRBV13
D: -
length: 13
J: TRBJ1-2
DNA: TGTGCCAGCAGCTTTTCTCCCTTGGAGGGCTACACCTTC
CDR3: CASSFSPLEGYTF

size: few
V: TRBV28
D: TRBD1
length: 15
J: TRBJ2-7
DNA: TGTGCCAGCACTTCCGGGACAGGGGGCGTTTACGAGCAGTACTTC
CDR3: CASTSGTGGVYEQYF

size: -
V: TRBV5-4
D: -
length: 16
J: TRBJ2-1
DNA: TGTGCCAGCAGCCTCCCCGGGAGAGGCTCCTACAATGAGCAGTTCTTC
CDR3: CASSLPGRGSYNEQFF

size: once
V: TRBV5-1
D: TRBD2
length: 17
J: TRBJ2-3
DNA: TGCGCCAGCAGCGAGGGACTAGCGGTCGGGGGCACAGATACGCAGTATTTT
CDR3: CASSEGLAVGGTDTQYF

size: few
V: TRBV5-1
D: TRBD1
length: 14
J: TRBJ1-2
DNA: TGCGCCAGCAGCTTCCCGACGACAGGGAATGGCTACACCTTC
CDR3: CASSFPTTGNGYTF

size: -
V: TRBV28
D: TRBD2
length: 15
J: TRBJ2-1
DNA: TGTGCCAGCAGCACAGCTAGCGGGAGTTGGAATGAGCAGTTCTTC
CDR3: CASSTASGSWNEQFF

size: -
V: TRBV4-1
D: TRBD1
length: 14
J: TRBJ1-1
DNA: TGCGCCAGCAGCCAACTGACAGGGGTTACTGAAGCTTTCTTT
CDR3: CASSQLTGVTEAFF

size: once
V: TRBV13
D: -
length: 15
J: TRBJ1-1
DNA: TGTGCCAGCAGCTTACAAGGGGAAGGGTACACTGAAGCTTTCTTT
CDR3: CASSLQGEGYTEAFF

size: few
V: TRBV28
D: TRBD2
length: 14
J: TRBJ2-2
DNA: TGTGCCAGCACCCTACTAGCGGGCACCGGGGAGCTGTTTTTT
CDR3: CASTLLAGTGELFF

size: -
V: TRBV2
D: TRBD1
length: 15
J: TRBJ1-4
DNA: TGTGCCAGCAGGGGGACAGGGTCACGGGAAGAAAAACTGTTTTTT
CDR3: CASRGTGSREEKLFF

size: -
V: TRBV27
D: TRBD2
length: 16
J: TRBJ2-3
DNA: TGTGCCAGCAGTGAAAAAGCGGGAGGCGGGACAGATACGCAGTATTTT
CDR3: CASSEKAGGGTDTQYF

size: -
V: TRBV5-4
D: TRBD1
length: 17
J: TRBJ1-5
DNA: TGTGCCAGCAGCTTCCGGCAGGGGGCGTCCCACAATCAGCCCCAGCATTTT
CDR3: CASSFRQGASHNQPQHF

size: few
V: TRBV28
D: -
length: 16
J: TRBJ2-7
DNA: TGTGCCAGCAGACCCGGCCGCGGGACAGCCTTCTACGAGCAGTACTTC
CDR3: CASRPGRGTAFYEQYF

size: once
V: TRBV5-6
D: -
length: 13
J: TRBJ1-1
DNA: TGTGCCAGCAGCTTGGACAGGGACACTGAAGCTTTCTTT
CDR3: CASSLDRDTEAFF

size: -
V: TRBV4-3
D: -
length: 15
J: TRBJ1-2
DNA: TGCGCCAGCAGCCAAGTAGGAGCGCGATCCTATGGCTACACCTTC
CDR3: CASSQVGARSYGYTF

size: once
V: TRBV28
D: -
length: 13
J: TRBJ2-7
DNA: TGTGCCAGCAGTTTATTAGTGCCCTACGAGCAGTACTTC
CDR3: CASSLLVPYEQYF

size: -
V: TRBV30
D: TRBD1
length: 14
J: TRBJ1-1
DNA: TGTGCCTGGACTCGTTGGACAGGGAGGACTGAAGCTTTCTTT
CDR3: CAWTRWTGRTEAFF

size: once
V: TRBV13
D: TRBD1
length: 17
J: TRBJ1-1
DNA: TGTGTCAGCAGCGCCGTCCGGGACAGGGGGCTGAACACTGAAGCTTTCTTT
CDR3: CVSSAVRDRGLNTEAFF

size: few
V: TRBV15
D: TRBD1
length: 15
J: TRBJ1-1
DNA: TGTGCCACCAGCCGACAGGGAGCCGCGGTCAAGGAAGCTTTCTTT
CDR3: CATSRQGAAVKEAFF

size: -
V: TRBV5-1
D: -
length: 13
J: TRBJ1-2
DNA: TGCGCCAGCAGCTTGGACGGACAATATGGCTACACCTTC
CDR3: CASSLDGQYGYTF

size: -
V: TRBV10-3
D: TRBD2
length: 16
J: TRBJ2-1
DNA: TGTGCCATCAGTGATACGACTAGCGGGATTTTCAGTGAGCAGTTCTTC
CDR3: CAISDTTSGIFSEQFF

size: -
V: TRBV9
D: TRBD2
length: 15
J: TRBJ2-3
DNA: TGTGCCAGCAGCGCAGGGACTACCTCGGAAGATACGCAGTATTTT
CDR3: CASSAGTTSEDTQYF